This TCR beta chain came from a study of T cells in localized non-small cell lung cancer. Germline lookup yields CDR1 MGHDK and CDR2 SYGVNS. The ends were cut back, 0 bases at V and 5 bases at J, with 9 bases in the middle. This CDR3 is built from 14 residues. Study results and caveats: Higher adjacent-lung clonality was associated with shorter survival. Maximal T cell clonality occurred in uninvolved adjacent lung, with tumor ranking below it.

The protocol was immunoSEQ multiplex PCR, while the TCRdb copy is restricted to in-frame clones and leaves out a portion. The table records about 52,000 clones, around 87% of them present only once. Notes on this clone: What it binds is not known.

The TCR originated in a female donor with stage II lung adenocarcinoma. This chain links TRBV25-1 with TRBJ2-3, with a weak D call TRBD1 (5 bases). This specimen was PBMCs, taken before any cancer treatment. The CDR3: CASSEYQDIDTQYF. In DNA form, the CDR3 reads TGTGCCAGCAGTGAATACCAGGACATAGATACGCAGTATTTT. Using reference TRBV25-1 and TRBJ2-3 for the parts outside the CDR3, the full variable domain is EADIYQTPRYLVIGTGKKITLECSQTMGHDKMYWYQQDPGMELHLIHYSYGVNSTEKGDLSSESTVSRIRTEHFPLTLESARPSHTSQYLCASSEYQDIDTQYFGPGTRLTVL.